This record looks at one TCR beta chain sequence and its context. The data derive from a study of blood T cell repertoires in COVID-19. Study information: Both acute and convalescent COVID-19 samples were obtained from the United States, Italy and Spain. T cells, B-cell-depleted T cells, or PBMCs provided the cDNA or gDNA that served as material.

Here immunoSEQ multiplex PCR was the method, and the copy in TCRdb shows in-frame clones only, minus some. The sample has some 240,000 clones; roughly 80% are singletons. Per germline, CDR1 MNHEY and CDR2 SVGEGT. This CDR3 contains 14 residues. V was pared by 4 bases and J by 2 bases, with 12 bases between. The clonotype comes from a woman aged 80 or over with COVID-19, enrolled during active disease. The specimen was peripheral blood. The chain recombines TRBV6-2 or TRBV6-3 with TRBJ2-7, with D unresolved. CDR3 in DNA: TGTGCCAGCAGTTCCCAGGTGAACCCCTACGAGCAGTACTTC. The encoded protein is CASSSQVNPYEQYF.